These T cell receptor beta chains were read from a single sample in a study of blood T cell repertoires in COVID-19. Only in-frame clones appear in the TCRdb table, and some are missing; sequencing was by immunoSEQ multiplex PCR. This table has around 15,000 clones, over 65% appearing once. Sequenced sample: peripheral blood. The receptors originated from a man aged 40-49 years with active or convalescent COVID-19. Each CDR3 is given with its conserved first and last residue. The D gene is left open where the match is weak. The listing skips clone size in some rows; elsewhere it reads once, few, many or a size class.

d_call j_call v_call clone_size cdr3_nt cdr3_aa
TRBD2 TRBJ2-3 TRBV5-6 . TGTGCCAGCAGCCTAAGCGGACTAGCCCTCACAGATACGCAGTATTTT CASSLSGLALTDTQYF
. TRBJ2-2 TRBV5-1 . TGCGCCAGCAGCTTGGGCACGGACACCGGGGAGCTGTTTTTT CASSLGTDTGELFF
TRBD1 TRBJ2-7 TRBV6-5 . TGTGCCAGCAGTTACTCGTGGGACAGGGTCGGCGAGCAGTACTTC CASSYSWDRVGEQYF
. TRBJ1-5 TRBV7-2 . TGTGCCAGCAGCTTAGCAGGGGCCAATCAGCCCCAGCATTTT CASSLAGANQPQHF
. TRBJ2-7 TRBV2 . TGTGCCAGCAGTGACCAGGGGAAGGGGTACGAGCAGTACTTC CASSDQGKGYEQYF
. TRBJ1-1 TRBV5-1 . TGCGCCAGCAGATCGCCAGGGGTAACTGAAGCTTTCTTT CASRSPGVTEAFF
TRBD2 TRBJ2-2 TRBV24-1 . TGTGCCACCAGTGACGTCGGGGGGGCTGGAGGGGAGCTGTTTTTT CATSDVGGAGGELFF
TRBD1 TRBJ1-1 TRBV7-8 . TGTGCCAGCAGCTCCTTACATGACAGGGGCACTGAAGCTTTCTTT CASSSLHDRGTEAFF
. TRBJ1-4 TRBV4-1 . TGCGCCAGCAGCCGCTCCGGGCCGAGGGATGAAAAACTGTTTTTT CASSRSGPRDEKLFF
. TRBJ1-1 TRBV13 . TGTGCCAGCAGCTTAATGGCTAACACTGAAGCTTTCTTT CASSLMANTEAFF
TRBD1 TRBJ1-4 TRBV9 . TGTGCCAGCAGCGTAGTTGGGACAGGGGATGAAAAACTGTTTTTT CASSVVGTGDEKLFF
. TRBJ1-2 TRBV9 few TGTGCCAGCAGCGGACACGGCTATGGCTACACCTTC CASSGHGYGYTF
TRBD2 TRBJ2-1 TRBV5-4 . TGTGCCAGCAACCCATGGAGCGGGGGGAGCAACAATGAGCAGTTCTTC CASNPWSGGSNNEQFF
. TRBJ2-5 TRBV7-2 . TGTGCCAGCAGCTTCCCGAGGGGGTCGGGAGAGACCCAGTACTTC CASSFPRGSGETQYF
. TRBJ1-1 TRBV4-1 few TGCGCCAGCAGCCAAGCGTGGAGCCATACTGAAGCTTTCTTT CASSQAWSHTEAFF
. TRBJ1-1 TRBV5-5 . TGTGCCAGCAGCTCAACAGGGATAAGAACTGAAGCTTTCTTT CASSSTGIRTEAFF
. TRBJ1-2 TRBV4-3 once TGCGCCAGCAGCCAACTAGGGGTGAACTATGGCTACACCTTC CASSQLGVNYGYTF
. TRBJ2-4 TRBV28 . TGTGCCAGCAGTTTCCCCGCAGGGGCTGACATTCAGTACTTC CASSFPAGADIQYF
TRBD1 TRBJ2-1 TRBV5-1 . TGCGCCAGCAGCTCGATGGTGACAGGGAGCTACAATGAGCAGTTCTTC CASSSMVTGSYNEQFF
TRBD1 TRBJ1-2 TRBV18 . TGTGCCAGCTCGGAGAATACCGGGACAGGCACGGACTCTGGCACCTTC CASSENTGTGTDSGTF
TRBD1 TRBJ1-2 TRBV3-1/TRBV3-2 . TGTGCCAGCAGCTACGGACAGGGGATCTACACCTTC CASSYGQGIYTF
. TRBJ2-7 TRBV7-6 . TGTGCCAGCAGCTTAGGTTGGGGGCCTAGCTCCTACGAGCAGTACTTC CASSLGWGPSSYEQYF
TRBD1 TRBJ1-1 TRBV29-1 . TGCAGCGCCCTGACAGGGGATAACACTGAAGCTTTCTTT CSALTGDNTEAFF